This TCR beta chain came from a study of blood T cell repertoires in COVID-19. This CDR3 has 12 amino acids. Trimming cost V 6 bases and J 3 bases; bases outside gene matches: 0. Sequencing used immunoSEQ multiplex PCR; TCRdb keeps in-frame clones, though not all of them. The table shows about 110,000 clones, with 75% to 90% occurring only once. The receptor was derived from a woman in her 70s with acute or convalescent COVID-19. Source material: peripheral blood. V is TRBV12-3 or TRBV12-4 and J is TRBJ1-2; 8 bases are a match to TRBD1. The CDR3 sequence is CASRQGDYGYTF. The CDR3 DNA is TGTGCCAGCAGACAGGGGGACTATGGCTACACCTTC.